What follows are 3 T cell receptor beta chains derived from one specimen sequenced in a study of response to subunit inactivated influenza vaccine. From the RT-PCR reads, TCRdb called clonotypes with MiXCR, one entry per CDR3 protein. The data show a few hundred thousand distinct CDR3 sequences, approximately 14% seen once. The source was PBMCs from blood, collected approximately 13 days after vaccination. These receptor sequences come from a middle-aged man who received an inactivated influenza vaccine.

The chain employs TRBV4-3 and TRBJ2-1, with TRBD1 identical over 10 bases. Germline CDR1 is LGHNA and CDR2 is YSLEER. After removal of 2 bases from V and 5 bases from J, the junction contained 9 bases not matched to a gene. The CDR3 loop spans 17 amino acids. The CDR3 DNA follows: TGCGCCAGCAGCCAACTACCGGGACAGGGGATCGACAATGAGCAGTTCTTC. Protein sequence: CASSQLPGQGIDNEQFF.

The chain links TRBV28 to TRBJ2-7; TRBD1 matches at 10 bases. The CDR3 has 17 residues. The junction had 11 bases not matched to a gene; V was cut back by 6 bases and J by 0 bases. Germline CDR1 MDHEN, CDR2 SYDVKM. The chain's CDR3 is CASRGDRGQVGSYEQYF. The CDR3 bases are TGTGCCAGCAGAGGCGACAGGGGGCAAGTCGGCTCCTACGAGCAGTACTTC.

This clonotype has just a few counts. The chain combines TRBV29-1 with TRBJ2-5; tentatively, D is TRBD1 (7 bases). Trimming cost V 7 bases and J 4 bases, with 16 bases left between them. The CDR3 covers 13 residues. Per the germline V gene, CDR1 is SQVTM and CDR2 is ANQGSEA. Here the CDR3 reads CSGGDSWTETQYF. DNA for the CDR3: TGCAGCGGCGGGGACAGCTGGACAGAGACCCAGTACTTC.